The 22 T cell receptor beta chains listed next were all sequenced from one sample in a study of cytomegalovirus exposure and HLA in healthy donors. The study ran its PCR with 60 Vbeta and 13 Jbeta primers. TCRdb keeps only in-frame clones here, not all; method: immunoSEQ multiplex PCR. The sample shows around 120,000 clones, over 75% of them seen only once. The material sequenced was PBMCs. The source of these receptors is a boy younger than 18 in good health and CMV-seronegative.

V usage is TRBV19 and J usage is TRBJ2-2; D remains unclear. With 3 bases removed from V and 4 bases from J, the gap between germline ends came to 6 bases. Germline V gene lookup returns CDR1 LNHDA and CDR2 SQIVND (reference sequence). The CDR3 sequence is 13 residues long. Here the CDR3 DNA reads TGTGCCAGTAGTATGGCTGTCACCGGGGAGCTGTTTTTT. Translated: CASSMAVTGELFF.

The chain has TRBV29-1 and TRBJ1-2, with 8 bases aligning to TRBD1. Germline CDR1 SQVTM, CDR2 ANQGSEA. The CDR3 has 12 amino acids. Germline trimming cut 4 bases from V and 9 bases from J; bases unmatched to any gene: 7. The CDR3: CSVGTGTRRYTF. CDR3 in DNA: TGCAGCGTTGGGACAGGGACTCGGCGCTACACCTTC.

This clone occurred a few times. The CDR3 region has the DNA TGTGCCAGTAGTCCCGGGACTGTTCTGTCTGGAAACACCATATATTTT. Amino acids: CASSPGTVLSGNTIYF. The chain has TRBV19 and TRBJ1-3; D might be TRBD1 (5 bases). CDR1 is LNHDA and CDR2 is SQIVND in the germline V gene (reference sequence). Between the trimmed V and J ends, which lost 5 bases and 1 base, there was a span of 15 bases. This CDR3 has 16 residues.

The chain combines TRBV5-4 with TRBJ2-6, with D perhaps TRBD2 (5 bases). Germline CDR1 and CDR2: SGHNT and YYREEE (reference sequence). V was trimmed by 7 bases and J by 11 bases, leaving 10 bases between them. The CDR3 is 11 amino acids. This CDR3 reads CASDAGDVLTF. The CDR3 DNA sequence: TGTGCCAGCGACGCCGGGGACGTCCTGACTTTC.

The chain employs TRBV19 and TRBJ1-1; D is perhaps TRBD1 (5 bases). There are 19 residues in the CDR3. V was cut by 0 bases and J by 0 bases, with 20 bases left in between. Germline CDR1 is LNHDA and CDR2 is SQIVND (reference sequence). CDR3 sequence (DNA): TGTGCCAGTAGTATAGATCCCCCGTCAGGGTCGGCCATGAACACTGAAGCTTTCTTT. As protein: CASSIDPPSGSAMNTEAFF.

This clone showed up just a few times. V usage is TRBV5-1 and J usage is TRBJ2-7, with 10 nucleotides matching TRBD1. From germline, CDR1 is SGHRS and CDR2 YFSETQ. After removal of 4 bases from V and 5 bases from J, the junction contained 3 bases not matched to a gene. This CDR3 region has 13 residues. In DNA, the CDR3 is TGCGCCAGCAGCCAAGGACAGGGGGACGAGCAGTACTTC. Translating it yields CASSQGQGDEQYF. The full variable domain, rest sourced from reference TRBV5-1 and TRBJ2-7, is KAGVTQTPRYLIKTRGQQVTLSCSPISGHRSVSWYQQTPGQGLQFLFEYFSETQRNKGNFPGRFSGRQFSNSRSEMNVSTLELGDSALYLCASSQGQGDEQYFGPGTRLTVT.

The chain is built from TRBV15 and TRBJ2-1; 13 nucleotides match TRBD2. The CDR3 is made up of 17 amino acids. Germline CDR1 reads LNHNV; CDR2 reads YYDKDF (reference sequence). V shed 5 bases and J 9 bases; nucleotides not matched to a gene: 13. The CDR3 bases are TGTGCCACCAGCGCGCCAAGGAGGAGACTAGCGGGAGGTGAGCAGTTCTTC. Its protein is CATSAPRRRLAGGEQFF.

This clone was picked up a small number of times. This rearrangement joins TRBV6-1 to TRBJ1-5; 7 bases are shared with TRBD1. The germline V gene encodes CDR1 MNHNS and CDR2 SASEGT. This CDR3 is built from 14 residues. Losses at the gene ends were 7 bases for V and 2 bases for J; bases not matched to a gene: 5. CDR3 region: CASTPGQGNQPQHF. CDR3 DNA sequence: TGTGCCAGCACCCCCGGACAGGGCAATCAGCCCCAGCATTTT.

This clone is a singleton in its sample. The chain couples TRBV6-5 to TRBJ1-2; D perhaps matches TRBD1 (5 bases). The V gene lost 6 bases and the J gene lost 3 bases, with 14 bases spanning the gap. The V gene's germline CDR1 is MNHEY and CDR2 SVGAGI. This CDR3 is 14 amino acids long. CDR3 coding DNA: TGTGCCAGCAGGCTCGGGGGGAGGGACTATGGCTACACCTTC. Translation gives CASRLGGRDYGYTF.

The V and J genes are TRBV15 and TRBJ1-5, with D unclear. CDR3 length: 15 amino acids. Per germline, CDR1 LNHNV and CDR2 YYDKDF (reference sequence). Trimming cost V 7 bases and J 0 bases, with 13 bases left between them. CDR3 residues: CATKENPYSNQPQHF. CDR3 nucleotide sequence: TGTGCCACCAAAGAGAACCCATATAGCAATCAGCCCCAGCATTTT.

The chain uses TRBV14 and TRBJ1-3; maybe TRBD1 (6 bases). CDR3 length: 15 amino acids. CDR1 is SGHDN, CDR2 FVKESK, per germline. The V gene lost 2 bases and the J gene lost 5 bases, with 13 bases spanning the gap. CDR3 protein: CASSQLQGVRNTIYF. The CDR3 nucleotides are TGTGCCAGCAGCCAATTACAGGGCGTACGAAACACCATATATTTT.

The table lists this clone with a count of one. This chain links TRBV15 with TRBJ1-1; possibly TRBD1 for D (5 bases). The CDR3 covers 16 residues. Germline-derived CDR1 and CDR2 are LNHNV and YYDKDF (reference sequence). Trimming left V 0 bases short and J 1 base short, with 12 bases between. In DNA form, the CDR3 reads TGTGCCACCAGCAGAGATCCGGGACTGGGGAACACTGAAGCTTTCTTT. Translated: CATSRDPGLGNTEAFF.

The V call is TRBV15, the J call TRBJ1-3, with a possible D match to TRBD1 (5 bases). The length of the CDR3 is 17 residues. Germline CDR1 is LNHNV and CDR2 is YYDKDF (reference sequence). V lost 2 bases and J lost 0, with 14 bases in between. The CDR3: CATSRTSRQSSGNTIYF. CDR3 DNA sequence: TGTGCCACCAGCAGAACCAGTCGACAGAGCTCTGGAAACACCATATATTTT.

The J gene is TRBJ1-2, the V gene TRBV19, with D possibly matching TRBD1 (6 bases). Germline-derived CDR1 and CDR2 are LNHDA and SQIVND (reference sequence). The CDR3 has 12 amino acids. Trimming removed 7 bases from V and 7 bases from J, with 13 bases in between. The CDR3 nucleotides read TGTGCCAGTATCCGGGCAGGGGCTGGCTACACCTTC. Translating gives CASIRAGAGYTF.

J is TRBJ2-3 and V is TRBV30; D is perhaps TRBD2 (6 bases). The V end lost 3 bases, the J end lost 3 bases, and 16 bases lay between the germline ends. Per germline, CDR1 GTSNPN and CDR2 SVGIG (reference sequence). The CDR3 length is 15 residues. The CDR3 DNA reads TGTGCCTGGAGCCCCCGTGGTAGCGGTACAGATACGCAGTATTTT. This encodes CAWSPRGSGTDTQYF.

The rearrangement joins TRBV2 to TRBJ2-3; D possibly corresponds to TRBD2 (5 bases). CDR1 is SNHLY, CDR2 FYNNEI, per germline. This CDR3 contains 14 residues. The ends were cut back, 5 bases at V and 3 bases at J, with 12 bases in the middle. This CDR3 is CASSRGWGTDTQYF. CDR3 DNA sequence: TGTGCCAGCAGTAGAGGGTGGGGAACAGATACGCAGTATTTT. The variable domain in full, completed from reference TRBV2 and TRBJ2-3, reads EPEVTQTPSHQVTQMGQEVILRCVPISNHLYFYWYRQILGQKVEFLVSFYNNEISEKSEIFDDQFSVERPDGSNFTLKIRSTKLEDSAMYFCASSRGWGTDTQYFGPGTRLTVL.

In this sample, this clone turned up once. The J gene is TRBJ1-1, the V gene TRBV6-1; 8 positions agree with TRBD1. The CDR3 is made up of 13 amino acids. Trimming took 4 bases from V and 7 from J; bases not matched to a gene: 5. The germline CDR1 and CDR2 sequences are MNHNS and SASEGT. CDR3 DNA: TGTGCCAGCAGTGCGGGACAGGAGGTTGAAGCTTTCTTT. It encodes CASSAGQEVEAFF.

The chain has TRBV5-4 and TRBJ2-7; D is perhaps TRBD1 (7 bases). Germline-derived CDR1 and CDR2 are SGHNT and YYREEE (reference sequence). This CDR3 spans 13 amino acids. Trimming took off 6 bases at V and 3 bases at J, with 13 bases between the two ends. CDR3: CASTAGGSYEQYF. CDR3 DNA sequence: TGTGCCAGCACGGCAGGGGGGAGCTACGAGCAGTACTTC.

This clone was seen once. V usage is TRBV4-1 and J usage is TRBJ2-7; 9 nucleotides align to TRBD1. The CDR3 totals 16 residues. CDR1 MGHRA and CDR2 YSYEKL come from the germline V gene. V was clipped by 2 bases and J by 4 bases; unmatched bases: 9. This CDR3 reads CASSQSDRGIRYEQYF. DNA of the CDR3: TGCGCCAGCAGCCAATCGGACAGGGGAATCAGATACGAGCAGTACTTC.

The genes are TRBV28 and TRBJ1-2, with 7 bases fitting TRBD1. CDR1 and CDR2 (germline): MDHEN, SYDVKM. The CDR3 runs 13 residues. After removal of 7 bases from V and 6 bases from J, the junction contained 8 bases not matched to a gene. The CDR3 region is CASTFTGDDGYTF. The CDR3 DNA is TGTGCCAGCACCTTCACAGGGGACGATGGCTACACCTTC.

This chain joins TRBV9 and TRBJ1-3; D gene unclear. The CDR3 runs 14 residues. CDR1 and CDR2 from the germline V gene are SGDLS and YYNGEE. Trimming stripped 4 bases from V and 0 bases from J, with 8 bases between. The CDR3 protein is CASSIGSSGNTIYF. CDR3 nucleotide sequence: TGTGCCAGCAGCATCGGGAGCTCTGGAAACACCATATATTTT. Full variable domain (rest looked up from reference TRBV9 and TRBJ1-3): DSGVTQTPKHLITATGQRVTLRCSPRSGDLSVYWYQQSLDQGLQFLIQYYNGEERAKGNILERFSAQQFPDLHSELNLSSLELGDSALYFCASSIGSSGNTIYFGEGSWLTVV.

The chain carries TRBV5-1 and TRBJ1-2; no reliable D call. Germline CDR1 reads SGHRS; CDR2 reads YFSETQ. This CDR3 has 13 residues. The germline V and J ends were trimmed by 4 bases and 8 bases, with 15 bases remaining between them. The DNA of the CDR3 is TGCGCCAGCAGCCCGGCCGGCGTGACAGGCTACACCTTC. Translated: CASSPAGVTGYTF.